The rows below give T cell receptor beta chains drawn from one sample of a study of Tregs in tolerant kidney transplant recipients. Clones were read by immunoSEQ multiplex PCR, and TCRdb kept only the in-frame ones, dropping some. The sample comprises fewer than 80,000 clones, 95% to 98% of which are singletons, and 0.55% to 0.6% rests with the top ten. The sample in question was CD4+ T cells from blood, obtained before the transplant. The origin of the receptors is a human donor who received a combined kidney and bone marrow transplant. Both conserved end residues are part of each CDR3.

j_call: TRBJ1-3; v_call: TRBV30; cdr3_aa: CAWSNPRSGNTIYF
j_call: TRBJ1-4; v_call: TRBV5-5; cdr3_aa: CASSPRSSSTNEKLFF
j_call: TRBJ1-5; v_call: TRBV10-3; cdr3_aa: CAISDGTGPYSNQPQHF
j_call: TRBJ2-1; v_call: TRBV4-1; cdr3_aa: CASSQGLAGFSYNEQFF
j_call: TRBJ1-2; v_call: TRBV9; cdr3_aa: CASSVTGANYGYTF
j_call: TRBJ2-3; v_call: TRBV5-1; cdr3_aa: CASSNGLAGAQADTQYF
j_call: TRBJ2-2; v_call: TRBV5-1; cdr3_aa: CASSLVAGAYTGELFF
j_call: TRBJ1-5; v_call: TRBV19; cdr3_aa: CASSIMGHFLPVSNQPQHF
j_call: TRBJ2-7; v_call: TRBV5-6; cdr3_aa: CASSLGQGEQYF
j_call: TRBJ1-6; v_call: TRBV30; cdr3_aa: CAWSVQGPPPLHF
j_call: TRBJ1-6; v_call: TRBV7-2; cdr3_aa: CASSSTGYNSPLHF
j_call: TRBJ1-3; v_call: TRBV29-1; cdr3_aa: CSVRESVPISTIYF
j_call: TRBJ1-2; v_call: TRBV14; cdr3_aa: CASSQEPREDGYTF
j_call: TRBJ2-3; v_call: TRBV7-9; cdr3_aa: CASSLGRDRTDTQYF
j_call: TRBJ2-7; v_call: TRBV9; cdr3_aa: CASSAQSGTASYEQYF
j_call: TRBJ2-3; v_call: TRBV7-3; cdr3_aa: CASSLTSGADTQYF
j_call: TRBJ1-6; v_call: TRBV2; cdr3_aa: CAIPDRANSYNSPLHF
j_call: TRBJ2-1; v_call: TRBV11-2; cdr3_aa: CASSRFRGNEQFF
j_call: TRBJ2-5; v_call: TRBV5-1; cdr3_aa: CASSQLLQETQYF
j_call: TRBJ1-5; v_call: TRBV7-2; cdr3_aa: CASSLVPRDQPQHF
j_call: TRBJ1-4; v_call: TRBV2; cdr3_aa: CASSGGTAYEKLFF
j_call: TRBJ2-1; v_call: TRBV29-1; cdr3_aa: CSVEDLSGISEQFF
j_call: TRBJ2-5; v_call: TRBV4-3; cdr3_aa: CASSQDLGLGETQYF
j_call: TRBJ1-1; v_call: TRBV7-6; cdr3_aa: CASSLRTGKAFF
j_call: TRBJ2-7; v_call: TRBV5-1; cdr3_aa: CASSRPGTSYEQYF
j_call: TRBJ2-1; v_call: TRBV19; cdr3_aa: CASHVLGDRDYNEQFF
j_call: TRBJ1-1; v_call: TRBV30; cdr3_aa: CAWTRQGLGNTEAFF
j_call: TRBJ1-1; v_call: TRBV7-2; cdr3_aa: CASSLEPRAGTEAFF
j_call: TRBJ2-5; v_call: TRBV5-1; cdr3_aa: CASSFYLAGGQETQYF
j_call: TRBJ1-5; v_call: TRBV5-8; cdr3_aa: CASSRGGNQPQHF
j_call: TRBJ1-6; v_call: TRBV7-3; cdr3_aa: CASSQDRGALHF
j_call: TRBJ1-1; v_call: TRBV4-3; cdr3_aa: CASSQAGKGTEAFF
j_call: TRBJ2-7; v_call: TRBV9; cdr3_aa: CASSVGLGPTYEQYF
j_call: TRBJ2-7; v_call: TRBV7-2; cdr3_aa: CASSSRTGGNYEQYF
j_call: TRBJ2-1; v_call: TRBV7-3; cdr3_aa: CASSQIGDGRALNEQFF
j_call: TRBJ2-7; v_call: TRBV30; cdr3_aa: CAWSVPGGPYEQYF
j_call: TRBJ2-1; v_call: TRBV2; cdr3_aa: CASSALAGGNNEQFF
j_call: TRBJ2-2; v_call: TRBV6-1; cdr3_aa: CASLMTQGTIGELFF
j_call: TRBJ2-1; v_call: TRBV7-8; cdr3_aa: CASGRVWNEQFF
j_call: TRBJ2-3; v_call: TRBV11-3; cdr3_aa: CASSLAGLAGALTDTQYF
j_call: TRBJ2-3; v_call: TRBV4-2; cdr3_aa: CASSQGVGGLIDTQYF
j_call: TRBJ1-2; v_call: TRBV7-9; cdr3_aa: CASSFQTFVYGYTF
j_call: TRBJ2-2; v_call: TRBV15; cdr3_aa: CATSRDPFSGELFF
j_call: TRBJ1-2; v_call: TRBV18; cdr3_aa: CASSPLRETEGNYGYTF
j_call: TRBJ2-7; v_call: TRBV7-2; cdr3_aa: CASSLDSPYEQYF
j_call: TRBJ1-4; v_call: TRBV4-3; cdr3_aa: CASSQGTVATNEKLFF
j_call: TRBJ1-1; v_call: TRBV9; cdr3_aa: CASSVATGLNTEAFF
j_call: TRBJ2-3; v_call: TRBV11-1; cdr3_aa: CASSYRDSFTDTQYF
j_call: TRBJ2-2; v_call: TRBV7-8; cdr3_aa: CASSLGLQNTGELFF
j_call: TRBJ1-1; v_call: TRBV15; cdr3_aa: CAPDRGGTEAFF
j_call: TRBJ1-1; v_call: TRBV6-1; cdr3_aa: CASSVIGDSNTEAFF
j_call: TRBJ1-2; v_call: TRBV28; cdr3_aa: CASGTSDNYGYTF
j_call: TRBJ1-2; v_call: TRBV11-2; cdr3_aa: CASSIGLYGYTF
j_call: TRBJ1-1; v_call: TRBV28; cdr3_aa: CASSPYGLMNTEAFF
j_call: TRBJ2-1; v_call: TRBV13; cdr3_aa: CASSLEREAFNEQFF